The present T cell receptor (beta chain) was sequenced within a study of cytomegalovirus exposure and HLA in healthy donors. Turning to the study itself: The 130 or so validation repertoires and the approximately 700 first-cohort repertoires shared a platform, a later analysis reported.

The CDR3 is 11 amino acids. V lost 0 bases, J lost 14 bases, and 8 bases lay in between. Germline lookup yields CDR1 SGHTA and CDR2 FQGNSA. Study findings and constraints: Rarity characterized most TCR sequences, yet some public TCRs appeared in many donors.

About this clone itself: Its antigen remains unidentified.

The study drew the donors from its approximately 130-subject validation cohort, separate from the 666-subject first cohort. Sequencing was performed with immunoSEQ multiplex PCR; in TCRdb, only in-frame clones are kept and a portion is missing. The repertoire holds 150,000 to 200,000 clones, with 84% as singletons. Sequenced input: PBMCs. The sequence came from a man aged 18 to 30 in good health and CMV-seropositive. This chain joins TRBV7-2 and TRBJ1-3; D uncertain. CDR3 protein: CASSLAEVLYF. CDR3 sequence (DNA): TGTGCCAGCAGCTTAGCGGAGGTCCTATATTTT.